A selection of T cell receptor beta chains follows, all from one sample in a study of blood T cell repertoires in COVID-19. Repertoires were generated with immunoSEQ multiplex PCR, while TCRdb's copy carries only in-frame clones and drops some. The sample lists approximately 80,000 clones; approximately 89% were seen once. Sample: peripheral blood. The receptor source for this set is a woman older than 75 with acute or convalescent COVID-19. Each CDR3 is given with its conserved first and last residue. A D gene is named only where the DNA matches it firmly. Size tells how often a clone was seen (once, few, many) or the class of an expanded clone, and some rows leave it out.

j_call	clone_size	d_call	v_call	cdr3_nt	cdr3_aa
TRBJ1-1	.	.	TRBV6-5	TGTGCCAGCAGGCCCGGGACACAGAACACTGAAGCTTTCTTT	CASRPGTQNTEAFF
TRBJ2-1	.	.	TRBV18	TGTGCCAGCTCACCGGCGGGGACCTCTAGCCATGAGCAGTTCTTC	CASSPAGTSSHEQFF
TRBJ2-6	.	.	TRBV21-1	TGTGCCAGCAGTCGCAGGGGTTACCATATTTTCTCTGGGGCCAACGTCCTGACTTTC	CASSRRGYHIFSGANVLTF
TRBJ2-5	.	TRBD1	TRBV5-8	TGTGCCAGCAGCCCTCCGGGACAGGGGGCGTATGAGACCCAGTACTTC	CASSPPGQGAYETQYF
TRBJ2-5	.	.	TRBV9	TGTGCCAGCAGTTCCGGGAGCAGGGAGACCCAGTACTTC	CASSSGSRETQYF
TRBJ2-5	once	TRBD2	TRBV30	TGTGCCTGGAGTGAGCTAGCGGGAGGTGAGACCCAGTACTTC	CAWSELAGGETQYF
TRBJ2-3	.	TRBD2	TRBV7-8	TGTGCCAGCAGCTCCAGACTAGCGGGGGCAGGCACAGATACGCAGTATTTT	CASSSRLAGAGTDTQYF
TRBJ2-3	few	TRBD2	TRBV5-6	TGTGCCAGCAGCTTGGCCCTATCAGCGGGGGGGCCGGATACGCAGTATTTT	CASSLALSAGGPDTQYF
TRBJ2-7	.	TRBD2	TRBV3-1/TRBV3-2	TGTGCCAGCAGGCTACTAGCGGGAGTGGGTGAGCAGTACTTC	CASRLLAGVGEQYF
TRBJ2-7	.	TRBD2	TRBV9	TGTGCCAGCAGCGTAGGAAGGGCGGGAGCCGACCACGAGCAGTACTTC	CASSVGRAGADHEQYF
TRBJ2-3	.	.	TRBV19	TGTGCCAGTAGGAGCGGAGATACGCAGTATTTT	CASRSGDTQYF
TRBJ2-7	.	.	TRBV5-1	TGCGCCAGCAGCTTACAGGACTCCTACGAGCAGTACTTC	CASSLQDSYEQYF
TRBJ2-7	.	TRBD1	TRBV6-5	TGTGCCAGCGGTCGGGACAGGGGGTTTGGCGAGCAGTACTTC	CASGRDRGFGEQYF
TRBJ2-1	once	TRBD2	TRBV19	TGTGCCAGTAGTCTTCGGGGGAGGGATGAGCAGTTCTTC	CASSLRGRDEQFF
TRBJ2-7	.	TRBD1	TRBV10-3	TGTGCCATCAGTGATCAGGGGGACGAGCAGTACTTC	CAISDQGDEQYF
TRBJ1-5	few	.	TRBV11-1	TGTGCCAGCAGCCCTTCAGGCGTCAATCAGCCCCAGCATTTT	CASSPSGVNQPQHF
TRBJ2-3	.	.	TRBV4-3	TGCGCCAGCAGCCTTAGCACCATGGATACGCAGTATTTT	CASSLSTMDTQYF
TRBJ2-3	.	TRBD1	TRBV6-1	TGTGCCAGCAGTGAAGCTGACAGGGCGGTAGATACGCAGTATTTT	CASSEADRAVDTQYF
TRBJ2-1	.	TRBD2	TRBV4-3	TGCGCCAGCAGCCAAGAAATCGAGCGGGGGGGTAGGGAGCAGTTCTTC	CASSQEIERGGREQFF
TRBJ1-2	.	.	TRBV12-3/TRBV12-4	TGTGCCAGCAGGCTCGCACGGGGCTACACCTTC	CASRLARGYTF
TRBJ2-5	.	TRBD1	TRBV9	TGTGCCAGCAGCGTAGCTCTTGGACAGGGTCAAGAGACCCAGTACTTC	CASSVALGQGQETQYF
TRBJ1-5	few	TRBD1	TRBV4-2	TGTGCCAGCAGCCCGGGGGACAGGGAAGATCAGCCCCAGCATTTT	CASSPGDREDQPQHF
TRBJ1-6	.	.	TRBV3-1/TRBV3-2	TGTGCCAGCAGCCAAGTCAGGGGTGGGTCACCCCTCCACTTT	CASSQVRGGSPLHF